This TCR beta chain originates from a study of shared clonotypes between healthy human individuals (dated by TCRdb to the early 2020s). Looking at the study overall: A couple of women and a few men aged 18 to 49 years were included in the cohort. The study deeply sequenced blood TCR repertoires of five healthy adults to estimate repertoire size and the extent of clonotype sharing between individuals. Leukapheresis yielded between about 0.85 and 10 billion PBMCs per donor. Libraries were prepared and TCR repertoires were sequenced by different laboratories using diverse techniques, in order to increase sequencing depth and limit assay-specific biases. Per donor, three plates each were used for CD4 naive and CD4 memory, two for CD8 naive, and one for CD8 memory.

Findings and caveats that apply to the study as a whole: Because the study included only a small number of donors, the genetic and exposure-history diversity represented was limited. Compared with non-shared clonotypes, the clonotypes found in all four sorted-subset donors had higher generation probabilities. Naive subsets generally had larger estimated clonotype richness than memory subsets. Approximately 4.8% of naive CD4, 3% to 4% of naive CD8, roughly 2.4% of memory CD4, and approximately 0.4% of memory CD8 clonotypes were shared across a handful of donors. Pairwise subsampling led to the expectation that sequencing depth would affect the degree of clonotype sharing among donors. Only blood was sampled, and tissue TCR repertoires likely differ from those in blood. Rarefaction of sorted-subset datasets indicated incomplete sequencing despite the large sequencing depth.

The donors were healthy, HIV-negative adults who had no recently reported acute infections or vaccinations. Only Caucasian adults living in Nashville, Tennessee, USA were represented among the donors. CD4+ T cells were enriched through magnetic negative selection, after which naive cells were positively selected on CD45RA and the remaining negative fraction served as the memory subset. Blood was obtained by leukapheresis, after which PBMCs were separated by Ficoll-Histopaque density gradient centrifugation and cryopreserved in liquid nitrogen vapor phase. Analytical flow cytometry was used to check the purity and quantity of each magnetically sorted T cell population. From each sorted fraction, genomic DNA was isolated and quantified by UV absorbance on a Nanodrop 2000c. From the cysteine up to the phenylalanine, the CDR3 has a length of 15 residues. Kept here is only the CDR3 DNA, which spans 45 bases and is read in frame from base 1. Looking up the germline V gene yields CDR1 MDHEN and CDR2 SYDVKM. V trim: 5 bases; J trim: 6 bases; unmatched bases: 7.

To note about this clone: The target of this receptor is not known. No much larger clonotype is one base removed from it; base qualities were not supplied.

TCR CDR3 regions were amplified from genomic DNA by multiplex PCR using the deep immunoSEQ assay. For each cell subset, the extracted genomic DNA was distributed evenly across all wells of several immunoSEQ 96-well plates, and each plate served as one replicate. For sorted subsets, roughly 200 ng of genomic DNA, equivalent to 25,000 to 30,000 T cell genomes, went into each replicate PCR. The purified libraries were quantified using a Qubit 3.0 fluorometer, sized with a Bioanalyzer 2100, and then quantified again using the KAPA Library Quantification kit. Every immunoSEQ 96-well plate was sequenced on a dedicated single-read 150-cycle Illumina NextSeq 550 flow cell. The study's processing was this. Because only junctional sequences without quality scores were contained in the immunoSEQ output, filtering matching that applied to full-length reads could not be performed. To assign V/J genes and CDR3, sequences were annotated using PyIR, a Python wrapper for IgBLAST v1.9, with IMGT germline references. Reads with weak V/J assignments (E-value above 1e-6), missing CDR3, stop codons, out-of-frame junctions, or ambiguous translated residues were removed. V3J clonotypes were defined as sequences sharing an identical inferred V gene, J gene, and CDR3 amino acid sequence. Percentage overlap between repertoires was computed as shared unique clonotypes divided by the size of the smaller repertoire. Richness of each repertoire was evaluated using RTK rarefaction, the Chao1 estimator, and Recon v2.1 estimates of unobserved clonotypes. Generation probabilities for all TCRbeta clonotypes obtained by the gDNA method from a few donors were computed using OLGA. TCRdb's version of the immuneACCESS table is confined to in-frame rearrangements and falls short of the full clone set. An unresolved V gene accounts for under half of the shortfall where checked; the remainder is of unknown origin. The V and J calls and clone size were taken over from that table, and D and trimming were inferred from the DNA. The sample table contains about 1.5 million clones; only one count was recorded for 95% to 99% of them. The ten largest clones add up to about 0.45% of the sample.

Rearrangement joined TRBV28 to TRBJ2-2, and TRBD1 matches 9 of the central bases. Sequenced material: naive CD4+ T cells sorted from blood. The cell subset or site label corresponds to: CD45RA+ positively selected. The receptor comes from a man aged 30-40 years in good health. The CDR3 here reads CASSTPGQGPGELFF. The sequenced DNA is TGTGCCAGCAGTACACCGGGACAGGGTCCCGGGGAGCTGTTTTTT.